Presented here are 10 T cell receptor beta chains from one specimen sequenced in a study of blood T cell repertoires in COVID-19. Assay: immunoSEQ multiplex PCR; the TCRdb copy retains only in-frame clones and omits some. The data contain some 200,000 clones, roughly nine tenths of them singletons. Material for sequencing was PBMCs or T cells enriched from blood (not recorded which). Receptors originate from a woman younger than 35 in a cohort exposed to, infected with or recovered from COVID-19 (not recorded which).

The chain carries TRBV5-5 and TRBJ2-3; D is uncertain. CDR3 length equals 14 residues. Germline CDR1 and CDR2: SGHKS and YYEKEE (reference sequence). Between the trimmed V and J ends, which lost 2 bases and 4 bases, there was a span of 11 bases. The CDR3 nucleotides read TGTGCCAGCAGCTTCCCTTCACACGCAGATACGCAGTATTTT. It encodes CASSFPSHADTQYF.

The chain is built from TRBV9 and TRBJ1-4, with unresolved D. There are 15 residues in the CDR3. The germline V gene has CDR1 SGDLS and CDR2 YYNGEE. The V end lost 3 bases, the J end lost 8 bases, and 17 bases lay between the germline ends. The CDR3 DNA reads as TGTGCCAGCAGCGCCCCCGGGAAGTCTCCGGAAAAACTGTTTTTT. Translation: CASSAPGKSPEKLFF.

The V call is TRBV2, the J call TRBJ2-3; TRBD2 matches 8 bases. This CDR3 is built from 14 residues. Germline lookup yields CDR1 SNHLY and CDR2 FYNNEI. The V and J ends lost 7 bases and 10 bases, in that order; junction bases with no gene match: 13. The CDR3 here is CASNQASGYGAQYF. CDR3 sequence (DNA): TGTGCCAGCAATCAAGCTAGCGGGTACGGGGCGCAGTATTTT.

CDR3 in amino acids: CASGFGGLAGWAGANVLTF. CDR3 DNA: TGTGCTAGTGGTTTCGGGGGACTAGCGGGATGGGCCGGGGCCAACGTCCTGACTTTC. The chain is built from TRBV12-5 and TRBJ2-6; 13 bases agree with TRBD2. CDR1 and CDR2 (germline): LGHNT, FRNRAP. The CDR3 loop spans 19 amino acids. V lost 3 bases, J lost 4 bases, and 9 bases stayed unmatched.

The rearrangement joins TRBV5-1 to TRBJ1-4; D remains unclear. The germline gives CDR1 SGHRS, CDR2 YFSETQ. This CDR3 contains 14 residues. V was trimmed by 3 bases and J by 8 bases, leaving 14 bases between them. This CDR3 is CASSSGSPGEKLFF. The DNA of the CDR3 is TGCGCCAGCAGCTCAGGTTCACCGGGGGAAAAACTGTTTTTT.

Points on this clone: Other DNA sequences in the sample encode the same CDR3. V gene TRBV5-1 combines with J gene TRBJ2-7; D is undetermined. Germline V lookup: CDR1 SGHRS, CDR2 YFSETQ. V lost 0 bases and J lost 1, with 8 bases in between. The CDR3 consists of 14 residues. The CDR3 DNA follows: TGCGCCAGCAGCTTGGACAGACCTTCCTACGAGCAGTACTTC. This translates into CASSLDRPSYEQYF.

CDR3 DNA sequence: TGTGCCAGTAGTAGAGGACAGGGGAACACTGAAGCTTTCTTT. This sequence encodes CASSRGQGNTEAFF. The gene calls are TRBV19 and TRBJ1-1, with 8 bases matching TRBD1. CDR3 length: 14 residues. Unmatched junction bases numbered 2, after V lost 4 bases and J lost 1 base. Germline CDR1 reads LNHDA; CDR2 reads SQIVND (reference sequence).

This chain connects TRBV11-3 to TRBJ2-1, with a tentative D call TRBD2 (6 bases). V was clipped by 0 bases and J by 4 bases, with 10 bases between them. CDR1 SGHNT and CDR2 YENEEA come from the germline V gene. CDR3 length: 15 amino acids. Here the CDR3 DNA reads TGTGCCAGCAGCTTAGATTGGGGGGAATACAATGAGCAGTTCTTC. It is translated as CASSLDWGEYNEQFF. Full variable domain (outside the CDR3, taken from reference TRBV11-3 and TRBJ2-1): EAGVVQSPRYKIIEKKQPVAFWCNPISGHNTLYWYLQNLGQGPELLIRYENEEAVDDSQLPKDRFSAERLKGVDSTLKIQPAELGDSAVYLCASSLDWGEYNEQFFGPGTRLTVL.

The chain recombines TRBV10-2 with TRBJ2-1, with TRBD1 as a possible D gene (5 bases). The CDR3 loop spans 14 amino acids. The germline CDR1 and CDR2 sequences are WSHSY and SAAADI. Trimming took 0 bases from V and 7 from J, leaving 10 bases between them. The CDR3 loop is CASSESVGRNEQFF. CDR3 bases: TGCGCCAGCAGTGAGTCTGTGGGGCGGAATGAGCAGTTCTTC.

The V gene is TRBV4-2, the J gene TRBJ2-3; unclear D gene. V was shortened by 0 bases and J by 1 base, with 8 bases between the two germline ends. This CDR3 comprises 15 residues. Germline CDR1 is LGHNA and CDR2 is YNFKEQ. CDR3 residues: CASSQDQARTDTQYF. CDR3 nucleotide sequence: TGTGCCAGCAGCCAAGATCAGGCGCGCACAGATACGCAGTATTTT.